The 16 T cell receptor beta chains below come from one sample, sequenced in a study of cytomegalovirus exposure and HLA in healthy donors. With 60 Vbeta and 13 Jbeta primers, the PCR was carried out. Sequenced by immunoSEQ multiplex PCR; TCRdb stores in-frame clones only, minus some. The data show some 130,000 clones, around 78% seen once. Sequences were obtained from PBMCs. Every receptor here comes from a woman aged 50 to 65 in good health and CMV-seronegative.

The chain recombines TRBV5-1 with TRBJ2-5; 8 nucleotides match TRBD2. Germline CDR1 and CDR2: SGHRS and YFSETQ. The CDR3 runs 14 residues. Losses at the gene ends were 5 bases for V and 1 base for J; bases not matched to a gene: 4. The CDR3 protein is CASRVAGSQETQYF. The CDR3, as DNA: TGCGCCAGCAGGGTAGCGGGATCCCAAGAGACCCAGTACTTC.

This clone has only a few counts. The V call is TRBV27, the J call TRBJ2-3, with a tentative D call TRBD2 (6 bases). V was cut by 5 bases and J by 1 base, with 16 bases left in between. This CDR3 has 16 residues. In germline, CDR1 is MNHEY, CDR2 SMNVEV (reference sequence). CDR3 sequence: CASSPYTRRGTDTQYF. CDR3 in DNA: TGTGCCAGCAGTCCCTACACGAGGAGGGGCACAGATACGCAGTATTTT.

The CDR3, as DNA: TGTGCCAGCAGCCAATCAGGGTTGAGCTTCTACGAGCAGTACTTC. Its protein product is CASSQSGLSFYEQYF. This rearrangement joins TRBV7-9 to TRBJ2-7; perhaps TRBD1 as D (5 bases). The germline V and J ends were trimmed by 5 bases and 3 bases, with 17 bases remaining between them. This CDR3 comprises 15 residues. Germline CDR1 is SEHNR and CDR2 is FQNEAQ (reference sequence).

The CDR3: CASSYSGTGDLETQYF. DNA of the CDR3: TGTGCCAGCAGTTACTCCGGGACAGGGGATTTAGAGACCCAGTACTTC. This chain uses TRBV28 with TRBJ2-5; 10 positions match TRBD1. Trimming removed 4 bases from V and 4 bases from J; junction bases left unmatched: 9. The length of the CDR3 is 16 residues. CDR1 is MDHEN and CDR2 is SYDVKM in the germline V gene.

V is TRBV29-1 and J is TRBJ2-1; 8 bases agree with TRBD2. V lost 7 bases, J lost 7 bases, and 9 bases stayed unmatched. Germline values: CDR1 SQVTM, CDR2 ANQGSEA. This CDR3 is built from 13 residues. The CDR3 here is CSAPGASGNEQFF. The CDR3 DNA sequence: TGCAGCGCCCCGGGGGCTAGCGGGAATGAGCAGTTCTTC.

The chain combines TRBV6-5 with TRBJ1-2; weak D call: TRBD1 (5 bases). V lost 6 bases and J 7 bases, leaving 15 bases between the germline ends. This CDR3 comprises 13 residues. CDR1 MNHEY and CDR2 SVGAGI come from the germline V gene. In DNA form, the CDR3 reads TGTGCCAGCAGCTACGGCAGGGAGGGTGGCTACACCTTC. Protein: CASSYGREGGYTF.

The chain's CDR3 is CASSLASGQRETQYF. The DNA of the CDR3 is TGTGCCAGCAGCCTTGCTTCAGGACAGAGAGAGACCCAGTACTTC. V usage is TRBV7-9 and J usage is TRBJ2-5; TRBD1 is a possible D gene (6 bases). Per the germline V gene, CDR1 is SEHNR and CDR2 is FQNEAQ (reference sequence). The CDR3 totals 15 residues. V was shortened by 5 bases and J by 4 bases, with 17 bases between the two germline ends.

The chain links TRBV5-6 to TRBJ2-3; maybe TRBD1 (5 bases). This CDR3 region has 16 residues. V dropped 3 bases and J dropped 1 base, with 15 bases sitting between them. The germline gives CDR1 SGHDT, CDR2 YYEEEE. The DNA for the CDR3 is TGTGCCAGCAGCTACCAAGGGGATCAGCGCACAGATACGCAGTATTTT. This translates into CASSYQGDQRTDTQYF.

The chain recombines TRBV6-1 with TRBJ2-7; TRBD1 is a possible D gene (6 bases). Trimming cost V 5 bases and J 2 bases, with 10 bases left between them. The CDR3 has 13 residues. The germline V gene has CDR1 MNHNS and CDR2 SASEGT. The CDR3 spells CASSWQGTYEQYV. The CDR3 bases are TGTGCCAGCAGTTGGCAGGGGACCTACGAGCAGTACGTC.

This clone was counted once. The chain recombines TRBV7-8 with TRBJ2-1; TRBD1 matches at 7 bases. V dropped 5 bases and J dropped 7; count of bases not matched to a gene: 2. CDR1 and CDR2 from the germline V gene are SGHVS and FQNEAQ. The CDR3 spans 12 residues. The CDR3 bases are TGTGCCAGCAGCCCAGGGGGAAATGAGCAGTTCTTC. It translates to CASSPGGNEQFF.

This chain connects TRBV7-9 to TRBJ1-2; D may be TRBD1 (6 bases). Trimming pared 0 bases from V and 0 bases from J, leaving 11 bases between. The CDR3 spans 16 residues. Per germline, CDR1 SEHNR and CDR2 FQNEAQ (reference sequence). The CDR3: CASSLATGPANYGYTF. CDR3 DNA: TGTGCCAGCAGCTTAGCTACAGGGCCCGCTAACTATGGCTACACCTTC.

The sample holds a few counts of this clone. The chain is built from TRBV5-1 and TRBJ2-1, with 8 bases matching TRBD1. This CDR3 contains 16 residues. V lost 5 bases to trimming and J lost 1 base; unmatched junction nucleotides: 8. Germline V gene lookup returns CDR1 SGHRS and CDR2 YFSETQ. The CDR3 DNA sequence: TGCGCCAGCAGTTCCCACAGGACAGGGTCCTACAATGAGCAGTTCTTC. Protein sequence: CASSSHRTGSYNEQFF.

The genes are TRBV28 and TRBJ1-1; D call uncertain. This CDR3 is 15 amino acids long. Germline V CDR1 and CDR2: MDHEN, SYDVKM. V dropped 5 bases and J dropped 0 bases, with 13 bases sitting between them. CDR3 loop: CASSPGGSMNTEAFF. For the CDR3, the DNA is TGTGCCAGCAGTCCCGGAGGGTCCATGAACACTGAAGCTTTCTTT.

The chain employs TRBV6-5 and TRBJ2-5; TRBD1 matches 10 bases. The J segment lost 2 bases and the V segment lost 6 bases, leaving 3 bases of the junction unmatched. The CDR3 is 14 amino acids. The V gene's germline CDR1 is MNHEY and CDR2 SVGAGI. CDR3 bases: TGTGCCAGCAGGGGGACAGGGGTTCAAGAGACCCAGTACTTC. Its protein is CASRGTGVQETQYF.

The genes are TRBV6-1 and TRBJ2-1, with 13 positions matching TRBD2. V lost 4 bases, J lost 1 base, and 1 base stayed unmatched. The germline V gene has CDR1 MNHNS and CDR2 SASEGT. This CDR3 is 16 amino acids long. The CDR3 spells CASSGTSGRSYNEQFF. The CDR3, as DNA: TGTGCCAGCAGTGGGACTAGCGGGAGATCCTACAATGAGCAGTTCTTC.

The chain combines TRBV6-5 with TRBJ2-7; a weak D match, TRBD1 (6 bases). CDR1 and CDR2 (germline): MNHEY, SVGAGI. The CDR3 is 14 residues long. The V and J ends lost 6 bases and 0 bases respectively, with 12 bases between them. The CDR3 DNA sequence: TGTGCCAGCAGGCGAGACAGGAGCTCCTACGAGCAGTACGTC. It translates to CASRRDRSSYEQYV.